A single sample is the source of the 28 T cell receptor beta chains below, sequenced in a study of patients and donors after allogeneic stem cell transplantation. From the RT-PCR reads, TCRdb called clonotypes with MiXCR, one entry per CDR3 protein. The sample lists approximately 20,000 distinct CDR3 sequences; around 4.5% were seen once. The specimen sequenced was blood, either unsorted or a sorted T cell fraction (not recorded which). The receptors stem from a human donor who was either an allogeneic HSCT recipient or a stem cell or donor lymphocyte infusion donor (not recorded which). It is not recorded whose cells these are; they may come from a transplant donor.

A few counts support this clonotype. The chain joins TRBV2 to TRBJ1-2; D is unclear. V lost 6 bases, J lost 1 base, and 6 bases lay in between. Germline CDR1 reads SNHLY; CDR2 reads FYNNEI. The CDR3 runs 12 residues. CDR3 residues: CASREVNYGYTF. The CDR3 DNA is TGTGCCAGCAGGGAGGTTAACTATGGCTACACCTTC.

The rearrangement joins TRBV3-1 to TRBJ1-1; D gene uncertain. Germline V CDR1 and CDR2: LGHDT, YNNKEL (reference sequence). The CDR3 sequence is 14 residues long. The V end lost 1 base, the J end lost 4 bases, and 10 bases lay between the germline ends. The CDR3 protein is CASSQVSHFTEAFF. DNA for the CDR3: TGTGCCAGCAGCCAAGTGAGTCACTTCACTGAAGCTTTCTTT.

The chain couples TRBV10-3 to TRBJ2-7, with no clear D. This CDR3 region has 13 residues. With 4 bases removed from V and 1 base from J, the gap between germline ends came to 8 bases. The germline CDR1 and CDR2 sequences are ENHRY and SYGVKD. CDR3 region: CAISAYLSYEQYF. The DNA for the CDR3 is TGTGCCATCAGTGCCTATTTGTCCTACGAGCAGTACTTC.

This clonotype was observed a handful of times. The chain employs TRBV7-9 and TRBJ2-4; D uncertain. CDR1 and CDR2 from the germline V gene are SEHNR and FQNEAQ (reference sequence). The CDR3 has 17 amino acids. With 5 bases removed from V and 0 bases from J, the gap between germline ends came to 17 bases. The DNA for the CDR3 is TGTGCCAGCAGCCCATCGACTGTAACCCTAGCCAAAAACATTCAGTACTTC. This sequence encodes CASSPSTVTLAKNIQYF.

This clonotype was observed at least ten times. This rearrangement joins TRBV5-6 to TRBJ1-1; TRBD1 agrees at 7 bases. J gave up 4 bases and V 5 bases, and 5 bases lay outside the gene matches. The CDR3 is 13 residues long. Germline loops: CDR1 SGHDT, CDR2 YYEEEE. CDR3 sequence reads: CASRAQGPTEAFF. The DNA of the CDR3 is TGTGCCAGCAGGGCACAGGGGCCCACTGAAGCTTTCTTT.

This clonotype occurred many times. V and J are TRBV4-1 and TRBJ1-2; TRBD1 matches 9 bases. This CDR3 is built from 15 residues. The V gene end was trimmed by 0 bases and the J gene end by 4 bases; junction bases not matched to a gene: 3. Per germline, CDR1 MGHRA and CDR2 YSYEKL. This CDR3 is CASSQDPGQGYGYTF. The CDR3, as DNA: TGCGCCAGCAGCCAAGATCCGGGACAGGGCTATGGCTACACCTTC.

This clonotype was seen more than once but under ten times. The CDR3, as DNA: TGCAGCCCGGGGGGCTCGTACCAAGAGACCCAGTACTTC. Its protein is CSPGGSYQETQYF. The J gene is TRBJ2-5, the V gene TRBV20-1; possibly TRBD2 for D (7 bases). This CDR3 contains 13 residues. Per germline, CDR1 DFQATT and CDR2 SNEGSKA (reference sequence).

Only a few counts were recorded for this clonotype. Here the CDR3 DNA reads TGTGCCAGCAGCGAGGGCATCACTGAAGCTTTCTTT. Amino acid sequence: CASSEGITEAFF. The chain is built from TRBV7-9 and TRBJ1-1; D call uncertain. The CDR3 contains 12 residues. Trimming took off 5 bases at V and 4 bases at J, with 8 bases between the two ends. From germline, CDR1 is SEHNR and CDR2 FQNEAQ (reference sequence).

At least ten counts were recorded for this clonotype. V and J are TRBV6-2 or TRBV6-3 and TRBJ2-1; the match to TRBD2 covers 7 bases. Germline values: CDR1 MNHEY, CDR2 SVGEGT. Trimming cost V 6 bases and J 2 bases; bases outside gene matches: 10. This CDR3 spans 16 amino acids. CDR3 amino acids: CASSPLIAGPYNEQFF. In DNA form, the CDR3 reads TGTGCCAGCAGCCCTCTAATAGCGGGCCCCTACAATGAGCAGTTCTTC.

This clonotype was found a few times. The chain employs TRBV20-1 and TRBJ2-1, with 11 bases that match TRBD2. Germline V gene data show CDR1 as DFQATT and CDR2 as SNEGSKA (reference sequence). The CDR3 covers 15 residues. The V and J ends lost 5 bases and 6 bases, in that order; junction bases with no gene match: 9. The CDR3 loop is CSAEPSGGSLNEQFF. In DNA, the CDR3 is TGCAGTGCTGAACCTAGCGGGGGGAGCCTCAATGAGCAGTTCTTC.

This clonotype was detected a few times. This rearrangement joins TRBV28 to TRBJ2-5; D gene unclear. V lost 3 bases and J 9 bases, leaving 11 bases between the germline ends. The CDR3 has 12 residues. From germline, CDR1 is MDHEN and CDR2 SYDVKM. CDR3 residues: CASSFPESAQYF. The CDR3 region has the DNA TGTGCCAGCAGTTTTCCTGAATCGGCCCAGTACTTC.

Many counts were recorded for this clonotype. V usage is TRBV12-3 or TRBV12-4 and J usage is TRBJ2-1; TRBD1 might be the D (6 bases). This CDR3 is 12 amino acids long. Trimming left V 3 bases short and J 8 bases short, with 8 bases between. The CDR3 here is CASSFEGDEQFF. The CDR3 nucleotides read TGTGCCAGCAGTTTTGAGGGGGATGAGCAGTTCTTC.

By share of the sample, this clonotype is medium-sized. The gene calls are TRBV10-3 and TRBJ1-6; D gene uncertain. The CDR3 runs to 15 residues. Trimming cost V 2 bases and J 4 bases, with 9 bases left between them. The germline V gene encodes CDR1 ENHRY and CDR2 SYGVKD. The CDR3 sequence: CAISEQLGYNSPLHF. The DNA of the CDR3 is TGTGCCATCAGTGAGCAATTAGGGTATAATTCACCCCTCCACTTT.

This clonotype was detected many times. V and J are TRBV29-1 and TRBJ1-5, with D hard to call. Per germline, CDR1 SQVTM and CDR2 ANQGSEA. The CDR3 covers 14 residues. The V end was cut by 4 bases, the J end by 0 bases, with 10 bases between. The CDR3 region is CSVGGSSSNQPQHF. In DNA, the CDR3 is TGCAGCGTTGGTGGCTCCTCTAGCAATCAGCCCCAGCATTTT. Full variable domain (missing parts from reference TRBV29-1 and TRBJ1-5): SAVISQKPSRDICQRGTSLTIQCQVDSQVTMMFWYRQQPGQSLTLIATANQGSEATYESGFVIDKFPISRPNLTFSTLTVSNMSPEDSSIYLCSVGGSSSNQPQHFGDGTRLSIL.

This clonotype came up many times. The CDR3 DNA is TGTGCCAGCAACCCGGGACTAGCACCTGATGAGCAGTTCTTC. This sequence encodes CASNPGLAPDEQFF. The chain uses TRBV7-9 and TRBJ2-1, with 9 bases fitting TRBD2. J was trimmed by 8 bases and V by 7 bases; bases with no gene match: 9. Germline V lookup: CDR1 SEHNR, CDR2 FQNEAQ (reference sequence). This CDR3 has 14 amino acids.

V is TRBV7-9 and J is TRBJ1-4, with D hard to call. Germline V CDR1 and CDR2: SEHNR, FQNEAQ (reference sequence). The CDR3 covers 12 residues. Between the trimmed V and J ends, which lost 1 base and 7 bases, there was a span of 4 bases. For the CDR3, the DNA is TGTGCCAGCAGCTTAGTTGCTGAAAAACTGTTTTTT. It is translated as CASSLVAEKLFF.

This clonotype was seen many times. This chain joins TRBV5-1 and TRBJ2-7; perhaps TRBD2 as D (6 bases). The CDR3 totals 15 residues. Germline-derived CDR1 and CDR2 are SGHRS and YFSETQ. The ends were cut back, 3 bases at V and 3 bases at J, with 16 bases in the middle. In DNA, the CDR3 is TGCGCCAGCAGCTGGGGAGTGGGGGGAAGCTACGAGCAGTACTTC. Amino acid sequence: CASSWGVGGSYEQYF.

The genes are TRBV10-3 and TRBJ2-7; perhaps TRBD1 as D (7 bases). The CDR3 sequence is 13 residues long. With 6 bases removed from V and 2 bases from J, the gap between germline ends came to 11 bases. Germline CDR1 is ENHRY and CDR2 is SYGVKD. The CDR3 bases are TGTGCCATCAGGCGGGGACAGACCTACGAGCAGTACTTC. This codes for CAIRRGQTYEQYF.

At least ten counts were recorded for this clonotype. J is TRBJ1-4 and V is TRBV5-1; the match to TRBD1 covers 7 bases. The CDR3 runs 14 residues. Germline loops: CDR1 SGHRS, CDR2 YFSETQ. V was pared by 0 bases and J by 8 bases, with 4 bases of the junction left unmatched. CDR3 coding DNA: TGCGCCAGCAGCTTGGTGGAGGGGGCGGAAAAACTGTTTTTT. Residues: CASSLVEGAEKLFF.

There are many counts of this clonotype. The chain joins TRBV7-9 to TRBJ1-1; D may be TRBD1 (5 bases). The V gene lost 0 bases and the J gene lost 5 bases, with 13 bases spanning the gap. From germline, CDR1 is SEHNR and CDR2 FQNEAQ (reference sequence). This CDR3 contains 15 residues. CDR3 amino acids: CASSLAGLRETEAFF. The CDR3 DNA follows: TGTGCCAGCAGCTTAGCGGGTCTCAGGGAGACTGAAGCTTTCTTT.

This clonotype was counted many times. The CDR3 nucleotides read TGTGCCTGGAATCGGGGGAGTATGGACACCGGGGAGCTGTTTTTT. It specifies CAWNRGSMDTGELFF. The rearrangement joins TRBV30 to TRBJ2-2; maybe TRBD2 (6 bases). The CDR3 consists of 15 residues. Germline CDR1 GTSNPN, CDR2 SVGIG (reference sequence). The V and J ends lost 4 bases and 3 bases respectively, with 15 bases between them.

This clonotype occurred many times. The V and J genes are TRBV7-8 and TRBJ2-3, with 8 bases lining up with TRBD1. The CDR3 extends over 13 amino acids. Looked up from germline, CDR1 is SGHVS and CDR2 is FQNEAQ. Losses at the gene ends were 5 bases for V and 8 bases for J; bases not matched to a gene: 6. The CDR3 DNA is TGTGCCAGCAGCCGGTCGACAGGGGTTACGCAGTATTTT. Amino acid sequence: CASSRSTGVTQYF.

This clonotype was seen a few times. CDR3 in amino acids: CATSRTQGANEKLFF. CDR3 DNA sequence: TGTGCCACCAGCAGGACCCAGGGGGCTAATGAAAAACTGTTTTTT. This sequence joins TRBV15 and TRBJ1-4, with 7 bases identical to TRBD1. Losses at the gene ends were 3 bases for V and 3 bases for J; bases not matched to a gene: 4. This CDR3 spans 15 amino acids. CDR1 and CDR2 (germline): LNHNV, YYDKDF (reference sequence).

This clonotype turned up a few times. The V call is TRBV15, the J call TRBJ2-7, with 7 bases lining up with TRBD1. CDR1 is LNHNV and CDR2 is YYDKDF in the germline V gene (reference sequence). The V segment lost 3 bases and the J segment 0 bases; nucleotides outside the gene matches: 11. The CDR3 has 17 residues. CDR3 residues: CATSRISLRDSSYEQYF. CDR3 in DNA: TGTGCCACCAGCAGGATTTCGCTCCGGGACAGCTCCTACGAGCAGTACTTC.

This clonotype occurred many times. V usage is TRBV29-1 and J usage is TRBJ1-3; D might be TRBD1 (6 bases). The length of the CDR3 is 16 residues. V was trimmed by 5 bases and J by 2 bases, leaving 19 bases between them. Germline CDR1 reads SQVTM; CDR2 reads ANQGSEA. CDR3 nucleotides: TGCAGCGTTATCCCCAGGGGCGACCTCACTGGAAACACCATATATTTT. Translating it yields CSVIPRGDLTGNTIYF.

The J gene is TRBJ2-5, the V gene TRBV30, with D perhaps TRBD2 (5 bases). Trimming removed 5 bases at V and 2 bases at J, with 9 bases between. Germline assignment: CDR1 GTSNPN and CDR2 SVGIG (reference sequence). This CDR3 comprises 12 residues. The CDR3, as DNA: TGTGCCTGGGATAGCGCTCAAGAGACCCAGTACTTC. Its protein product is CAWDSAQETQYF.

This clonotype has ten or more counts. V gene TRBV25-1 combines with J gene TRBJ1-5; D is ambiguous. Trimming removed 5 bases from V and 0 bases from J, with 5 bases in between. CDR3 length: 13 residues. Germline CDR1 is MGHDK and CDR2 is SYGVNS. The CDR3 DNA is TGTGCCAGCAGTTTTGGTAGCAATCAGCCCCAGCATTTT. Translation: CASSFGSNQPQHF.

This clonotype was found many times. The chain couples TRBV11-3 to TRBJ2-7, with 10 bases matching TRBD1. V was clipped by 1 base and J by 5 bases; unmatched bases: 5. The V gene's germline CDR1 is SGHNT and CDR2 YENEEA. CDR3 length equals 15 residues. The CDR3 nucleotides are TGTGCCAGCAGCTTAGGGGACAGGGGCCGTCACGAGCAGTACTTC. Translation gives CASSLGDRGRHEQYF.